This T cell receptor beta chain appears in the sequencing data of a study of early T cells in non-severe SARS-CoV-2 infection. One entry per CDR3 protein, called by TCRdb with MiXCR from the 5' RACE reads. This table holds some 50,000 distinct CDR3 sequences, 8% to 13% found once. CDR1 SGHRS and CDR2 YFSETQ come from the germline V gene. The trim removed 6 bases at V and 10 bases at J, leaving 7 bases unmatched. This CDR3 has 14 amino acids. The sample holds many counts of this clonotype. The chain has TRBV5-1 and TRBJ2-1; TRBD2 aligns across 13 bases. Sequencing input: whole blood. This TCR was recovered from an adult who was a healthcare worker with PCR-confirmed SARS-CoV-2 infection or an uninfected control (not recorded which). DNA of the CDR3: TGCGCCAGCACTCCGGGACTAGCGGGGCGCGAGCAGTTCTTC. Its protein product is CASTPGLAGREQFF.